The clone carrying this T cell receptor (beta chain) was seen more than once but under ten times. This sample is drawn from a study of T-cell reconstitution after alpha-beta-depleted transplantation in children. The V and J ends lost 5 bases and 4 bases, in that order; junction bases with no gene match: 8. The CDR3 consists of 14 residues. The germline CDR1 and CDR2 sequences are SQVTM and ANQGSEA. Preparation of the TCRbeta library involved a method that used unique molecular identifiers. One entry per CDR3 protein, called by TCRdb with MiXCR from the PCR reads. This table holds roughly 500,000 distinct CDR3 sequences, around 13% found once.

The TCR sequence derives from a human donor who donated a stem cell graft to a child with combined immunodeficiency. The rearrangement uses TRBV29-1 and TRBJ1-5, with 7 bases that match TRBD1. Specimen: PBMCs from the stem cell graft donor, collected from the stem cell graft. In nucleotides, the CDR3 is TGCAGCGTTACCACAGGGGCGGAGAATCAGCCCCAGCATTTT. Its protein is CSVTTGAENQPQHF. The full variable domain, completed using reference TRBV29-1 and TRBJ1-5, is SAVISQKPSRDICQRGTSLTIQCQVDSQVTMMFWYRQQPGQSLTLIATANQGSEATYESGFVIDKFPISRPNLTFSTLTVSNMSPEDSSIYLCSVTTGAENQPQHFGDGTRLSIL.